The 15 T cell receptor beta chains presented below share a single source sample, sequenced in a study of technical replicates of blood from a handful of donors. This table comes from immunoSEQ multiplex PCR, and its TCRdb copy is limited to in-frame clones, with some not included. The sample has 80,000 to 90,000 clones, less than 95% seen once. Sequencing used T cells isolated from PBMCs. All receptors come from a human donor in good health.

The gene calls are TRBV27 and TRBJ2-1, with a tentative D call TRBD2 (5 bases). The germline gives CDR1 MNHEY, CDR2 SMNVEV (reference sequence). This CDR3 contains 14 residues. The germline V and J ends were trimmed by 5 bases and 13 bases, with 21 bases remaining between them. CDR3: CASSPTTSFARQFF. The CDR3 DNA sequence: TGTGCCAGCAGTCCAACAACTAGTTTCGCGCGTCAGTTCTTC.

The chain has TRBV13 and TRBJ1-5; 9 bases line up with TRBD1. CDR3 size: 14 residues. V gave up 4 bases and J gave up 4 bases; unmatched junction bases: 2. Germline loops: CDR1 PRHDT, CDR2 FYEKMQ (reference sequence). The CDR3 DNA reads TGTGCCAGCAGCTCAGGACAGGGGAATCAGCCCCAGCATTTT. It codes for CASSSGQGNQPQHF.

V gene TRBV15 combines with J gene TRBJ2-7; D gene unclear. Germline-derived CDR1 and CDR2 are LNHNV and YYDKDF (reference sequence). The CDR3 has 11 residues. The V end was cut by 6 bases, the J end by 2 bases, with 5 bases between. The CDR3 DNA sequence: TGTGCCACCAGTAATCCCTACGAGCAGTACTTC. Translated, it gives CATSNPYEQYF.

This chain connects TRBV28 to TRBJ2-1, with 14 bases aligning to TRBD2. Germline V gene sequence: CDR1 MDHEN, CDR2 SYDVKM. The CDR3 covers 16 residues. Unmatched junction bases numbered 6, after V lost 4 bases and J lost 7 bases. The chain's CDR3 is CASSSPGLAGDNEQFF. The CDR3 nucleotides are TGTGCCAGCAGTTCACCGGGACTAGCGGGAGATAATGAGCAGTTCTTC.

This clone was recorded only once. The chain links TRBV29-1 to TRBJ2-7, with 8 bases lining up with TRBD1. The J segment lost 0 bases and the V segment lost 4 bases, leaving 2 bases of the junction unmatched. The CDR3 totals 13 residues. Germline lookup yields CDR1 SQVTM and CDR2 ANQGSEA. This CDR3 reads CSVATGGSYEQYF. CDR3 bases: TGCAGCGTTGCCACAGGGGGCTCCTACGAGCAGTACTTC.

This rearrangement joins TRBV25-1 to TRBJ1-5; no clear D gene. Per germline, CDR1 MGHDK and CDR2 SYGVNS. V was shortened by 4 bases and J by 3 bases, with 10 bases between the two germline ends. CDR3 length: 14 amino acids. The CDR3 loop is CASSVYRDNQPQHF. The CDR3 bases are TGTGCCAGCAGTGTCTACAGAGACAATCAGCCCCAGCATTTT.

The gene calls are TRBV2 and TRBJ2-1, with TRBD2 matching 8 bases. Trimming took 4 bases from V and 2 from J; bases not matched to a gene: 4. The CDR3 has 15 residues. Germline V CDR1 and CDR2: SNHLY, FYNNEI. CDR3 bases: TGTGCCAGCAGTGGATCGGGGGGGGCCTACAATGAGCAGTTCTTC. Translating it yields CASSGSGGAYNEQFF.

The chain uses TRBV19 and TRBJ2-2; D call uncertain. The V end lost 3 bases, the J end lost 4 bases, and 6 bases lay between the germline ends. The CDR3 length is 13 residues. Germline V lookup: CDR1 LNHDA, CDR2 SQIVND (reference sequence). The CDR3 bases are TGTGCCAGTAGTATTTCGCGCACCGGGGAGCTGTTTTTT. Translated, it gives CASSISRTGELFF.

The genes are TRBV7-6 and TRBJ2-2, with 7 bases identical to TRBD2. CDR1 and CDR2 from the germline V gene are SGHVS and FNYEAQ. The CDR3 is made up of 15 amino acids. J lost 3 bases, V lost 7 bases, and 8 bases had no gene match. The CDR3 sequence: CASKGRVQDTGELFF. In nucleotides, the CDR3 is TGTGCCAGCAAGGGGAGGGTACAGGACACCGGGGAGCTGTTTTTT.

This chain links TRBV5-4 with TRBJ1-2, with D possibly TRBD1 on 6 matching bases. Trimming took 4 bases from V and 5 from J, leaving 12 bases between them. Looked up from germline, CDR1 is SGHNT and CDR2 is YYREEE (reference sequence). The CDR3 extends over 13 amino acids. As DNA, the CDR3 is TGTGCCAGCAGCCTACAGGACAGATATGGCTACACCTTC. As protein: CASSLQDRYGYTF.

This clone came up once. The same CDR3 also results from other DNA sequences found in this sample. The chain employs TRBV4-1 and TRBJ2-7; 9 bases line up with TRBD1. The CDR3 totals 16 residues. J was trimmed by 4 bases and V by 1 base; bases with no gene match: 8. CDR1 and CDR2 from the germline V gene are MGHRA and YSYEKL. The CDR3 DNA follows: TGCGCCAGCAGCCAAGGACCAGGGACAGGGAGTTACGAGCAGTACTTC. Amino acids: CASSQGPGTGSYEQYF.

V is TRBV9 and J is TRBJ2-1; 8 bases align to TRBD1. CDR1 and CDR2 from the germline V gene are SGDLS and YYNGEE. The CDR3 is made up of 15 amino acids. V dropped 3 bases and J dropped 5; count of bases not matched to a gene: 7. The DNA for the CDR3 is TGTGCCAGCAGCGCAGGACAGGGCCCCCACAATGAGCAGTTCTTC. It translates to CASSAGQGPHNEQFF.

J is TRBJ1-5 and V is TRBV6-1; D is unresolved. CDR3 length: 13 amino acids. Per germline, CDR1 MNHNS and CDR2 SASEGT. V lost 5 bases and J 6 bases, leaving 11 bases between the germline ends. The chain's CDR3 is CASSRGIGQPQHF. CDR3 sequence (DNA): TGTGCCAGCAGTCGGGGAATTGGTCAGCCCCAGCATTTT.

V gene TRBV7-3 combines with J gene TRBJ2-3; 9 bases fit TRBD1. Germline V gene lookup returns CDR1 SGHTA and CDR2 FQGTGA. The CDR3 extends over 15 amino acids. V dropped 2 bases and J dropped 7; count of bases not matched to a gene: 7. The CDR3 DNA sequence: TGTGCCAGCAGCTTATGGGGGACAGGGCCCTATACGCAGTATTTT. The encoded protein is CASSLWGTGPYTQYF. The entire variable domain, with the rest obtained from reference TRBV7-3 and TRBJ2-3, is as follows: GAGVSQTPSNKVTEKGKYVELRCDPISGHTALYWYRQSLGQGPEFLIYFQGTGAADDSGLPNDRFFAVRPEGSVSTLKIQRTERGDSAVYLCASSLWGTGPYTQYFGPGTRLTVL.

This rearrangement joins TRBV28 to TRBJ2-3; TRBD1 matches 9 bases. J gave up 2 bases and V 7 bases, and 10 bases lay outside the gene matches. This CDR3 spans 16 amino acids. Per the germline V gene, CDR1 is MDHEN and CDR2 is SYDVKM. The CDR3 region has the DNA TGTGCCAGCATCATGGCAGGGACAGGGAACACAGATACGCAGTATTTT. Its translation: CASIMAGTGNTDTQYF. Full variable domain (outside the CDR3, taken from reference TRBV28 and TRBJ2-3): DVKVTQSSRYLVKRTGEKVFLECVQDMDHENMFWYRQDPGLGLRLIYFSYDVKMKEKGDIPEGYSVSREKKERFSLILESASTNQTSMYLCASIMAGTGNTDTQYFGPGTRLTVL.